This T cell receptor (beta chain) is drawn from a study of Ad26.COV2.S vaccination and SARS-CoV-2 variants. Background on the study: Participants got Ad26.COV2.S intramuscularly, once or twice 56 days apart. Overall study findings and caveats: Spike-specific TCR breadth ran higher among vaccine recipients than placebo recipients.

Method: immunoSEQ multiplex PCR; TCRdb's copy keeps in-frame clones and lacks some. Of fewer than 400,000 clones in the sample, more than 70% were seen once. To note about this clone: Its antigen remains unknown.

This CDR3 region has 13 residues. Deletions cut 0 bases from V and 8 bases from J, with 11 bases between. Germline values: CDR1 SGDLS, CDR2 YYNGEE. Treatment given: around 19 received Ad26.COV2.S at low or high dose, single or two shots; about 5 received placebo; per-sample allocation not given. Following the first vaccine or placebo injection, samples were taken on day 63. Aged 18-55 years, donor was enrolled in Boston in 2020. The TCR originated in a person between 18 and 65 years old who received the Ad26.COV2.S COVID-19 vaccine or a placebo. The gene calls are TRBV9 and TRBJ1-1; perhaps TRBD1 as D (5 bases). The sequences come from peripheral blood, collected in a trial of Ad26.COV2.S vaccine versus placebo. In DNA, the CDR3 is TGTGCCAGCAGCGTAGCCTCCGGGGGAGAAGCTTTCTTT. As protein: CASSVASGGEAFF.